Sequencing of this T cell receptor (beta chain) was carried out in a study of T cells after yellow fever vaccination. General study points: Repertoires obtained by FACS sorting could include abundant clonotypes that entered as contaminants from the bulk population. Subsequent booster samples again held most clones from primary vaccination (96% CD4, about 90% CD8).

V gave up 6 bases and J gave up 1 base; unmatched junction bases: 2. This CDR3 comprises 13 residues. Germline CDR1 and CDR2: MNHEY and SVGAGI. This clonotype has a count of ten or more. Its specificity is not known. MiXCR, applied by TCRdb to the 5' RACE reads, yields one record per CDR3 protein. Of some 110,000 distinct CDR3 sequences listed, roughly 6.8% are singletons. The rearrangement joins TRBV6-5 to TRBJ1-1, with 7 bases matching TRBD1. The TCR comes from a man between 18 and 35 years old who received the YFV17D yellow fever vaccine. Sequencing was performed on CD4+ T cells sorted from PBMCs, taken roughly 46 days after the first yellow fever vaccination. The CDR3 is CASRRQGNTEAFF. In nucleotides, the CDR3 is TGTGCCAGCAGGCGACAGGGGAACACTGAAGCTTTCTTT.